The rows below give T cell receptor beta chains drawn from one sample of a study of cytomegalovirus exposure and HLA in healthy donors. TCRdb's copy holds only in-frame clones and misses some; the assay was immunoSEQ multiplex PCR. The table records 120,000 or so clones, over 70% of them present only once. The source material was PBMCs. The receptors were gathered from a female donor in good health and CMV-seropositive. Each CDR3 is given with its conserved first and last residue. A D gene is named only where the DNA matches it firmly. Clone size, where shown, is once, few, many, or a class for clones that have expanded.

cdr3_nt,cdr3_aa,cdr3_length,d_call,v_call,clone_size,j_call
TGTGCCAGCAGCTCGACTAGCGGGGGGACAAAAAACATTCAGTACTTC,CASSSTSGGTKNIQYF,16,TRBD2,TRBV5-6,NA,TRBJ2-4
TGTGCCAGCAGCTTAAGGGGACTCCGAAACACCGGGGAGCTGTTTTTT,CASSLRGLRNTGELFF,16,NA,TRBV7-3,NA,TRBJ2-2
TGTGCCAGCAGCTCGGCGACAGGTCAAGAGACCCAGTACTTC,CASSSATGQETQYF,14,NA,TRBV11-2,once,TRBJ2-5
TGTGCCACCAGGGATCAGGGGGACGAGCAGTACTTC,CATRDQGDEQYF,12,TRBD1,TRBV27,NA,TRBJ2-7
TGTGCCAGCAGAGGACAGGTCGCCGACGAGCAGTACTTC,CASRGQVADEQYF,13,TRBD1,TRBV6-6,NA,TRBJ2-7
TGTGCCAGCTCACCACAGGGGCGGCAGCCCCAGCATTTT,CASSPQGRQPQHF,13,NA,TRBV18,once,TRBJ1-5
TGTGCCTGGAGGACTAGATCTTCCGGGGAGCTGTTTTTT,CAWRTRSSGELFF,13,NA,TRBV30,NA,TRBJ2-2
TGTGCCAGCAGCTCACGGACAGAGGGAAACACCATATATTTT,CASSSRTEGNTIYF,14,NA,TRBV5-4,NA,TRBJ1-3
TGTGCCAGCAGTTACTCCCGCACAGCGGCCAATTCACCCCTCCACTTT,CASSYSRTAANSPLHF,16,NA,TRBV6-5,NA,TRBJ1-6
TGCGCCAGCAGCTTGACAAGCAATCAGCCCCAGCATTTT,CASSLTSNQPQHF,13,NA,TRBV5-1,NA,TRBJ1-5
TGTGCCAGCAGCCCGGGCGGGGTTTTTGGGGGCTACACCTTC,CASSPGGVFGGYTF,14,NA,TRBV5-4,NA,TRBJ1-2
TGCGCCCCTCACAGGGTCGAGAACACTGAAGCTTTCTTT,CAPHRVENTEAFF,13,NA,TRBV23-1,NA,TRBJ1-1
TGTGCCAGCAGTTACTCGAACCGGGCTGGGGCCAACGTCCTGACTTTC,CASSYSNRAGANVLTF,16,NA,TRBV6-5,NA,TRBJ2-6
TGTGCCAGCAGCTTTGTGGCTAGCGGGGGGGCCTCCCACGAGCAGTACTTC,CASSFVASGGASHEQYF,17,TRBD2,TRBV7-9,NA,TRBJ2-7
TGTGCCAGCCCTTTAACCATACTGAAAAGGGACAAGCTTTTGAACACTGAAGCTTTCTTT,CASPLTILKRDKLLNTEAFF,20,NA,TRBV27,NA,TRBJ1-1
TGTGCCAGCAACCCGACAGGGGTAGTAGAGACAGATACGCAGTATTTT,CASNPTGVVETDTQYF,16,TRBD1,TRBV7-9,NA,TRBJ2-3
TGTGCCAGCAGTTTTCCGTCCGGGTACGAGCAGTACTTC,CASSFPSGYEQYF,13,NA,TRBV28,NA,TRBJ2-7
TGTGCCATGACAGCCTCGCAAAATTCACCCCTCCACTTT,CAMTASQNSPLHF,13,NA,TRBV10-3,NA,TRBJ1-6
TGTGCCAGCAGCCGTCGAGGGAACTCACCCCTCCACTTT,CASSRRGNSPLHF,13,NA,TRBV9,NA,TRBJ1-6
TGTGCCAGCAGCTTTTTGCAGGCTTCGGACACCGGGGAGCTGTTTTTT,CASSFLQASDTGELFF,16,NA,TRBV11-1,NA,TRBJ2-2
TGTGCCAGCAGCGCAGGGGCTGGACGAGTCACCGGGGAGCTGTTTTTT,CASSAGAGRVTGELFF,16,NA,TRBV5-4,few,TRBJ2-2
TGTGCCAGCAGTGAAGCGCCTAAACCCCTCCACTTT,CASSEAPKPLHF,12,NA,TRBV2,NA,TRBJ1-6
TGCGCCAGCAGCCACGGGGCCTACGAGCAGTACTTC,CASSHGAYEQYF,12,NA,TRBV4-1,NA,TRBJ2-7
TGTGCCAGCAGCCAGGACAGGTATGGCTACACCTTC,CASSQDRYGYTF,12,TRBD1,TRBV4-2,NA,TRBJ1-2
TGTGCCAGCAGCGTAGCTCCCCAGGGGGTGGCAGATACGCAGTATTTT,CASSVAPQGVADTQYF,16,TRBD1,TRBV9,NA,TRBJ2-3
TGCGCCAGCAGCTTGGTGGGAGCAGAGACCCAGTACTTC,CASSLVGAETQYF,13,NA,TRBV5-1,NA,TRBJ2-5
TGCAGCGTTGGGCGACAGGGAACAGGGGATACGCAGTATTTT,CSVGRQGTGDTQYF,14,TRBD1,TRBV29-1,few,TRBJ2-3
TGTGCCAGCAGTTACTCCGATACTAGCGGCCAAGAGACCCAGTACTTC,CASSYSDTSGQETQYF,16,TRBD2,TRBV6-5,NA,TRBJ2-5
TGTGCCAGTAGTATTCAAGGGGGACAGGAAAAACTGTTTTTT,CASSIQGGQEKLFF,14,TRBD1,TRBV19,NA,TRBJ1-4
TGTGCCAGCAGTCCCCGACAGGGGGGCTATGGCTACACCTTC,CASSPRQGGYGYTF,14,TRBD1,TRBV6-5,NA,TRBJ1-2
TGCGCCAGCAGCCCCGGGACAGGGGAAGAGACCCAGTACTTC,CASSPGTGEETQYF,14,TRBD1,TRBV10-1,NA,TRBJ2-5
TGTGCCAGCAGCTCCGTGGCATTCCTCTCTGGAAACACCATATATTTT,CASSSVAFLSGNTIYF,16,NA,TRBV7-6,NA,TRBJ1-3
TGTGCCAGCAGCTTAGCTGACAGGGTATCTGGAAACACCATATATTTT,CASSLADRVSGNTIYF,16,TRBD1,TRBV7-6,once,TRBJ1-3
TGCAGCGTCTACGGACAGGGTTACGAGCAGTACTTC,CSVYGQGYEQYF,12,TRBD1,TRBV29-1,once,TRBJ2-7
TGTGCCAGCAGTCCCCCGACAGGGATCGGCTACACCTTC,CASSPPTGIGYTF,13,TRBD1,TRBV6-5,NA,TRBJ1-2
TGTGCCAGCTCAAGGGGTGGCACTGAAGCTTTCTTT,CASSRGGTEAFF,12,NA,TRBV18,NA,TRBJ1-1
TGTGCCAGCAGTGCAACCGAGGGGGTGGCTTTCTGGGGCTACACCTTC,CASSATEGVAFWGYTF,16,NA,TRBV28,NA,TRBJ1-2
TGTGCCATCAGTGAAGTTTCGGGGGAGCAGTACTTC,CAISEVSGEQYF,12,NA,TRBV10-3,NA,TRBJ2-5
TGTGCCAGCGGCACCCAGGGGGTTAATGGCTACACCTTC,CASGTQGVNGYTF,13,TRBD1,TRBV6-5,NA,TRBJ1-2
TGTGCCAGTAGTATTGGACAGGGCTATAATTCACCCCTCCACTTT,CASSIGQGYNSPLHF,15,TRBD1,TRBV19,NA,TRBJ1-6
TGTGCCAGCAGCCAGGCGGTACTCCAAGAGACCCAGTACTTC,CASSQAVLQETQYF,14,NA,TRBV4-2,NA,TRBJ2-5
TGTGCCAGCAGCCACAGACAGGGGGCCGACTATGGCTACACCTTC,CASSHRQGADYGYTF,15,TRBD1,TRBV4-2,NA,TRBJ1-2
TGTGCCAGCAGTCAATTCATTTCCTCAGGGGCTGCTTTCTTT,CASSQFISSGAAFF,14,NA,TRBV6-4,NA,TRBJ1-1
TGCGCCAGCAGCCTGGGACAGGGGGGGACCGGGGAGCTGTTTTTT,CASSLGQGGTGELFF,15,TRBD1,TRBV4-1,NA,TRBJ2-2
TGTGCCATCAGTGAGTTGGGGCAGAACTATGGCTACACCTTC,CAISELGQNYGYTF,14,NA,TRBV10-3,few,TRBJ1-2
TGTGCCAGCTCACAGGGGGTACAAGAGACCCAGTACTTC,CASSQGVQETQYF,13,NA,TRBV18,NA,TRBJ2-5
TGTGCCAGCTCTCAGGGACAGGTGGATTTGGGTCAGCCCCAGCATTTT,CASSQGQVDLGQPQHF,16,TRBD1,TRBV18,NA,TRBJ1-5
TGTGCCAGCAGCTTAGGGGGGACAGGATCCCAGCCCCAGCATTTT,CASSLGGTGSQPQHF,15,TRBD1,TRBV7-8,NA,TRBJ1-5
TGTGCCAGCTCACCGTTCGACAGGGCAACTAATGAAAAACTGTTTTTT,CASSPFDRATNEKLFF,16,TRBD1,TRBV18,NA,TRBJ1-4
TGTGCCAGCAGGGTACTAAGTTCGAACACCGGGGAGCTGTTTTTT,CASRVLSSNTGELFF,15,NA,TRBV6-5,NA,TRBJ2-2
TGCGCCAGCAGCTTGGGTGGAGCCGCCCAGCCCCAGCATTTT,CASSLGGAAQPQHF,14,NA,TRBV5-1,NA,TRBJ1-5
TGTGCCAGCAGCTTAGGCGGGGCTACTGGAAACACCATATATTTT,CASSLGGATGNTIYF,15,NA,TRBV11-2,NA,TRBJ1-3
TGTGCCAGCAGCGTAGTTTCTCGGGGGGGGCTGAACACTGAAGCTTTCTTT,CASSVVSRGGLNTEAFF,17,NA,TRBV9,NA,TRBJ1-1
TGTGCCAGCAGTTTTTGGGCTCAGCCCCAGCATTTT,CASSFWAQPQHF,12,NA,TRBV28,NA,TRBJ1-5
TGTGCCAGCGGGGACGACAGGGACCATTATGAAAAACTGTTTTTT,CASGDDRDHYEKLFF,15,TRBD1,TRBV27,NA,TRBJ1-4